A selection of T cell receptor beta chains follows, all from one sample in a study of regulatory T cells in long-lasting Graves disease. Each CDR3 protein gets one entry after TCRdb re-called the multiplex PCR reads with MiXCR. The sample lists hundreds of thousands of distinct CDR3 sequences, roughly 20% occurring once. The source material was peripheral blood mononuclear cells (PBMCs), sampled when the disease was refractory, from a patient treated with antithyroid drugs. Receptors originate from a female donor with Graves disease. CDR3s include the opening cysteine and the closing phenylalanine or tryptophan. D genes are given only for firm matches. Part of the rows lack a size; the others show once, few, many or a class for expanded clones.

v_gene	abundance	j_gene	d_gene	CDR3aa	CDR3nt
TRBV30	many	TRBJ1-4	TRBD1	CAWSAGTGGTDEKLFF	TGTGCCTGGAGCGCCGGGACAGGGGGAACAGATGAAAAACTGTTTTTT
TRBV6-2/TRBV6-3	many	TRBJ1-1	TRBD1	CASSLLGQEMNTEAFF	TGTGCCAGCAGTTTACTAGGACAGGAGATGAACACTGAAGCTTTCTTT
TRBV2	-	TRBJ2-3	-	CARTGQGPTDTQYF	TGTGCCAGAACTGGGCAGGGACCCACAGATACGCAGTATTTT
TRBV20-1	-	TRBJ2-3	TRBD2	CSAPTSTSGIDTQYF	TGCAGTGCCCCCACCTCGACTAGCGGGATAGATACGCAGTATTTT
TRBV20-1	-	TRBJ2-3	TRBD2	CSARDIETSGSRRTDTQYF	TGCAGTGCTAGAGATATCGAGACTAGCGGGTCACGCAGGACAGATACGCAGTATTTT
TRBV20-1	many	TRBJ2-5	-	CSASSQETQYF	TGCAGTGCTAGCAGCCAAGAGACCCAGTACTTC
TRBV7-9	-	TRBJ1-1	TRBD1	CASSGGQENTEAFF	TGTGCCAGCAGCGGGGGACAGGAGAACACTGAAGCTTTCTTT
TRBV12-3/TRBV12-4	many	TRBJ1-1	-	CASSTSGTEAFF	-
TRBV12-5	many	TRBJ2-3	-	CASGLVGTDTQYF	TGTGCTAGTGGTTTGGTGGGCACAGATACGCAGTATTTT
TRBV4-1	few	TRBJ2-5	TRBD1	CASSQVGQGPLTQYF	TGCGCCAGCAGCCAAGTCGGACAGGGCCCCCTGACCCAGTACTTC
TRBV28	many	TRBJ2-2	-	CASRRTSLPTGELFF	TGTGCCAGCAGACGGACTTCTCTACCCACCGGGGAGCTGTTTTTT
TRBV7-2	-	TRBJ2-5	TRBD2	CASSSRLAKEETQYF	TGTGCCAGCAGCTCACGACTAGCGAAAGAAGAGACCCAGTACTTC
TRBV11-2	few	TRBJ2-7	TRBD1	CASSLEGQATYEQYF	TGTGCCAGCAGCTTAGAAGGACAGGCTACCTACGAGCAGTACTTC
TRBV20-1	many	TRBJ2-5	-	CSVRDFGLQETQYF	TGCAGTGTTAGAGATTTCGGCCTCCAAGAGACCCAGTACTTC
TRBV5-1	once	TRBJ2-1	-	CASSLVAASYNEQFF	TGCGCCAGCAGCTTGGTGGCGGCCTCCTACAATGAGCAGTTCTTC
TRBV19	-	TRBJ2-5	-	CASSSLEAEETQYF	TGTGCCAGTAGCTCCTTGGAGGCAGAGGAGACCCAGTACTTC
TRBV19	-	TRBJ1-5	-	CASSPEGGAFRYNQPQHF	TGTGCCAGTAGCCCAGAAGGTGGGGCTTTCCGGTATAATCAGCCCCAGCATTTT
TRBV18	many	TRBJ1-1	-	CASSPKGTEAFF	TGTGCCAGCTCACCAAAGGGCACTGAAGCTTTCTTT
TRBV4-1	few	TRBJ2-5	-	CASSQGTAQETQYF	TGCGCCAGCAGCCAAGGGACAGCCCAAGAGACCCAGTACTTC
TRBV20-1	few	TRBJ2-7	-	CSVSGILYEQYF	TGCAGTGTATCCGGGATCCTCTACGAGCAGTACTTC
TRBV28	many	TRBJ1-2	-	CASSTGTQAWGYTF	TGTGCCAGCAGCACCGGGACCCAGGCATGGGGCTACACCTTC
TRBV12-3/TRBV12-4	many	TRBJ2-7	-	CASSGISQGLREQYF	TGTGCCAGCAGTGGTATTTCGCAGGGCCTTCGCGAGCAGTACTTC
TRBV27	few	TRBJ2-2	-	CASSFPGRTGELFF	TGTGCCAGCAGTTTCCCAGGGCGCACCGGGGAGCTGTTTTTT
TRBV28	many	TRBJ2-5	-	CASSPIGTLIQPETQYF	TGTGCCAGCAGTCCCATCGGGACTTTAATTCAGCCGGAGACCCAGTACTTC
TRBV7-9	many	TRBJ2-7	TRBD1	CASSSLGQESYEQYF	TGTGCCAGCAGCTCGTTGGGACAGGAATCCTACGAGCAGTACTTC
TRBV28	many	TRBJ2-7	TRBD2	CASSEAGGLEQYF	TGTGCCAGCAGTGAAGCGGGGGGGTTGGAGCAGTACTTC
TRBV28	many	TRBJ2-2	-	CASSLSRGSNTGELFF	TGTGCCAGCAGTTTATCGAGGGGGAGCAACACCGGGGAGCTGTTTTTT
TRBV27	many	TRBJ1-2	TRBD1	CASSLDGPPTGLTF	TGTGCCAGCAGTTTAGACGGACCACCGACAGGGCTCACCTTC
TRBV6-5	many	TRBJ1-6	TRBD1	CASSSYGQARKPLHF	TGTGCCAGCAGTTCCTACGGACAGGCTCGGAAACCCCTCCACTTT
TRBV15	many	TRBJ1-4	-	CATSTGDAMKLFF	TGTGCCACCAGCACAGGGGACGCCATGAAACTGTTTTTT
TRBV9	-	TRBJ1-5	-	CASSVAGSQPQHF	TGTGCCAGCAGCGTAGCCGGCAGTCAGCCCCAGCATTTT
TRBV27	-	TRBJ2-2	-	CASSPWGNTGELFF	TGTGCCAGCAGCCCATGGGGGAACACCGGGGAGCTGTTTTTT
TRBV27	few	TRBJ1-5	-	CASSVDPYSQPQHF	TGTGCCAGCAGTGTCGACCCTTACAGTCAGCCCCAGCATTTT
TRBV6-1	few	TRBJ1-5	-	CASKHLGNQPQHF	TGTGCCAGCAAACATTTAGGCAATCAGCCCCAGCATTTT
TRBV20-1	-	TRBJ2-1	TRBD2	CSARVAGGPQNNEQFF	TGCAGTGCTAGGGTAGCGGGAGGGCCGCAGAACAATGAGCAGTTCTTC
TRBV6-1	-	TRBJ2-7	-	CASSPLKAGYEQYF	TGTGCCAGCAGTCCCCTGAAGGCGGGCTACGAGCAGTACTTC
TRBV7-2	few	TRBJ2-2	-	CASKPGSLAGELFF	TGTGCCTCGAAACCCGGGAGCTTAGCCGGGGAGCTGTTTTTT
TRBV3-1	many	TRBJ1-1	-	CASSSAALAFF	TGTGCCAGCAGCTCGGCCGCGCTGGCTTTCTTT
TRBV12-3/TRBV12-4	many	TRBJ1-6	-	CASSFQGNGSPLHF	TGTGCCAGCAGTTTTCAGGGGAATGGTTCACCCCTCCACTTT
TRBV6-2/TRBV6-3	many	TRBJ2-6	-	CASSSRTGYGSGANVLTF	TGTGCCAGCAGTTCGAGAACAGGTTATGGATCTGGGGCCAACGTCCTGACTTTC
TRBV6-1	few	TRBJ1-2	-	CASRQWGGPSTF	TGTGCCAGTCGCCAATGGGGTGGTCCGTCGACCTTC
TRBV27	-	TRBJ2-2	-	CASTSRVKVGELFF	TGTGCCAGTACTAGTCGGGTGAAGGTCGGGGAGCTGTTTTTT
TRBV6-1	many	TRBJ2-7	TRBD2	CASSSKPTGGNYYEQYF	TGTGCCAGCAGCTCCAAACCCACGGGAGGAAACTACTACGAGCAGTACTTC
TRBV7-6	many	TRBJ2-5	-	CASSHDPGETQYF	TGTGCCAGCAGCCACGACCCAGGAGAGACCCAGTACTTC
TRBV27	-	TRBJ2-3	-	CASSLLGRRADTQYF	TGTGCCAGCAGTTTACTTGGACGGCGGGCAGATACGCAGTATTTT
TRBV27	few	TRBJ1-5	-	CASSLFAGSNQPQHF	TGTGCCAGCAGTTTATTTGCCGGTAGCAATCAGCCCCAGCATTTT
TRBV7-2	many	TRBJ2-7	-	CASSLASGSSYEQYF	TGTGCCAGCAGCTTAGCGTCAGGGAGCTCCTACGAGCAGTACTTC
TRBV7-2	many	TRBJ1-2	TRBD1	CASSKEDRNYYGYTF	TGTGCCAGCAGCAAAGAGGACAGGAACTACTATGGCTACACCTTC
TRBV6-1	-	TRBJ1-1	TRBD1	CASRPTGGHAEAFF	TGTGCCAGCAGACCCACAGGGGGCCACGCTGAAGCTTTCTTT
TRBV29-1	few	TRBJ2-7	TRBD1	CSVEGTGGVYEQYF	TGCAGCGTTGAGGGGACAGGGGGCGTCTACGAGCAGTACTTC
TRBV3-1	-	TRBJ2-7	TRBD2	CASSLAGEDYEQYF	TGTGCCAGCAGCCTAGCGGGAGAGGACTACGAGCAGTACTTC
TRBV2	-	TRBJ2-1	TRBD2	CASGGSSYSEQFF	TGTGCCAGCGGCGGGAGCTCCTACAGTGAGCAGTTCTTC
TRBV20-1	-	TRBJ2-2	-	CSARAYTTGELFF	TGCAGTGCTAGAGCCTACACCACCGGGGAGCTGTTTTTT
TRBV28	many	TRBJ2-5	TRBD1	CASIPNRGPQETQYF	TGTGCCAGCATTCCAAACAGGGGCCCTCAAGAGACCCAGTACTTC
TRBV28	many	TRBJ2-7	TRBD1	CASSSRTGTYEQYF	TGTGCCAGCAGTTCGAGGACAGGAACCTACGAGCAGTACTTC
TRBV20-1	-	TRBJ1-2	-	CSAREARGTSYGYTF	TGCAGTGCTAGAGAGGCTCGGGGGACTAGCTATGGCTACACCTTC
TRBV7-6	-	TRBJ1-3	-	CASSLVGTSGNTIYF	TGTGCCAGCAGCTTAGTTGGAACCTCTGGAAACACCATATATTTT
TRBV15	-	TRBJ2-1	TRBD2	CATSRDFLTSGVYSYNEQFF	TGTGCCACCAGCAGAGATTTTCTAACTAGCGGGGTATACTCCTACAATGAGCAGTTCTTC
TRBV2	many	TRBJ1-5	-	CASRRDGNNQPQHF	TGTGCCAGCCGCCGGGACGGAAACAATCAGCCCCAGCATTTT
TRBV7-6	few	TRBJ2-5	-	CASSQGAGRVGGETQYF	TGTGCCAGCAGTCAAGGGGCCGGACGGGTAGGGGGAGAGACCCAGTACTTC